One sample yielded the 13 T cell receptor beta chains listed below, sequenced in a study of T cells in Graves' hyperthyroidism and ophthalmopathy. RNA transcripts were the template for amplifying TCR beta CDR3 regions. An initial round of RT-PCR targeting the TCR CDR3 relied on the HTBI primer set. TCRdb re-analysed the multiplex PCR reads in MiXCR, keeping a single row per CDR3 protein. The data hold hundreds of thousands of distinct CDR3 sequences, with around a quarter observed a single time. Sample: blood. Receptors were obtained from a woman between 25 and 40 years old with Graves' ophthalmopathy.

Concerning this clonotype itself: The conserved phenylalanine or tryptophan normally closing the CDR3 is absent here, so this likely arose from a read error. This rearrangement joins TRBV20-1 to TRBJ2-7, with D possibly called TRBD1 or TRBD2 (9 bases each). Germline V CDR1 and CDR2: DFQATT, SNEGSKA (reference sequence). V was shortened by 5 bases and J by 2 bases, with 28 bases between the two germline ends. The CDR3 has 18 residues. CDR3 in DNA: TGCAGTGCTCCCACCGGGACAGGGAGGGTAGCGGGAGCCTACGAGCAGTACCTC. Translating it yields CSAPTGTGRVAGAYEQYL.

This clonotype was found many times. CDR3 in DNA: TGTGCCAGCAGCCTGACCTTCAACACTGAAGCTTTCTTT. Translation: CASSLTFNTEAFF. The chain joins TRBV28 to TRBJ1-1; the D is unclear. CDR3 length: 13 amino acids. Germline V gene data show CDR1 as MDHEN and CDR2 as SYDVKM. V was trimmed by 6 bases and J by 2 bases, leaving 10 bases between them.

This clonotype occurred many times. One junction end disagrees with the germline gene, perhaps due to a read error. V usage is TRBV12-3 or TRBV12-4 and J usage is TRBJ2-7, with TRBD1 matching over 8 bases. The CDR3 is 13 amino acids. CDR3 DNA: TGTGCCAGCAGTCAAAGGACAGGGTACGGGCAGTACTTC. This codes for CASSQRTGYGQYF.

This clonotype occurred many times. The chain's CDR3 is CASSPRSSSRTYEQYF. In DNA form, the CDR3 reads TGTGCCAGCAGTCCGAGATCCTCATCGCGGACCTACGAGCAGTACTTC. The chain is built from TRBV27 and TRBJ2-7; D is undetermined. CDR3 size: 16 residues. Germline lookup yields CDR1 MNHEY and CDR2 SMNVEV (reference sequence). V was trimmed by 5 bases and J by 2 bases, leaving 19 bases between them.

The chain links TRBV6-5 to TRBJ2-7, with 11 bases aligning to TRBD2. The CDR3 loop spans 16 amino acids. Per germline, CDR1 MNHEY and CDR2 SVGAGI. Trimming at V came to 2 bases and at J to 0 bases, leaving 3 bases not matched to a gene. CDR3 loop: CASSYGTSGGSYEQYF. The DNA of the CDR3 is TGTGCCAGCAGTTACGGCACTAGCGGGGGCTCCTACGAGCAGTACTTC.

This clonotype was counted ten times or more. V is TRBV12-3 or TRBV12-4 and J is TRBJ2-5, with 9 bases fitting TRBD1. With V trimmed by 5 bases and J by 5 bases, 6 bases remained unmatched. This CDR3 has 14 amino acids. CDR3 DNA: TGTGCCAGCAGTCGGACAGGGGTACGGGAGACCCAGTACTTC. Its protein is CASSRTGVRETQYF.

The CDR3 coding sequence is TGTGCCAGTGGAGGGGGGTTGAACACTGAAGCTTTCTTT. Translated, it gives CASGGGLNTEAFF. The J gene is TRBJ1-1, the V gene TRBV6-1, with D possibly matching TRBD1 (6 bases). The V gene's germline CDR1 is MNHNS and CDR2 SASEGT. Between the trimmed V and J ends, which lost 9 bases and 0 bases, there was a span of 11 bases. This CDR3 has 13 residues.

The table lists this clonotype with a few counts. The chain links TRBV14 to TRBJ2-7; D unclear. V lost 3 bases to trimming and J lost 4 bases, with 4 bases between them. The CDR3 extends over 11 amino acids. Germline assignment: CDR1 SGHDN and CDR2 FVKESK. The chain's CDR3 is CASSQMYEQYF. In DNA, the CDR3 is TGTGCCAGCAGCCAGATGTACGAGCAGTACTTC. The full variable domain, with the rest looked up from reference TRBV14 and TRBJ2-7, is EAGVTQFPSHSVIEKGQTVTLRCDPISGHDNLYWYRRVMGKEIKFLLHFVKESKQDESGMPNNRFLAERTGGTYSTLKVQPAELEDSGVYFCASSQMYEQYFGPGTRLTVT.

This clonotype was seen ten or more times. This rearrangement joins TRBV20-1 to TRBJ1-1, with D unresolved. The CDR3 extends over 15 amino acids. V was cut by 0 bases and J by 4 bases, with 15 bases left in between. Looked up from germline, CDR1 is DFQATT and CDR2 is SNEGSKA (reference sequence). CDR3 DNA sequence: TGCAGTGCTAGAGATCCCAGGAAGGGAGGCACTGAAGCTTTCTTT. Amino acids: CSARDPRKGGTEAFF.

This clonotype was seen repeatedly, ten times or more. The V gene is TRBV28, the J gene TRBJ2-4; TRBD1 matches at 10 bases. The CDR3 covers 19 residues. Germline V gives CDR1 MDHEN, CDR2 SYDVKM. V lost 5 bases and J lost 0; bases outside the gene matches: 13. The CDR3 sequence is CASSTRTGGTRLAKNIQYF. CDR3 sequence (DNA): TGTGCCAGCAGTACTCGGACAGGGGGGACCCGACTAGCCAAAAACATTCAGTACTTC.

The rearrangement uses TRBV3-1 and TRBJ1-1; D is uncertain. Trimming took 4 bases from V and 4 from J, leaving 10 bases between them. CDR1 is LGHDT, CDR2 YNNKEL, per germline (reference sequence). This CDR3 contains 13 residues. CDR3 in DNA: TGTGCCAGCAGCCGAAGGGAGGTCACTGAAGCTTTCTTT. Translation: CASSRREVTEAFF.

The rearrangement joins TRBV3-1 to TRBJ1-1, with 12 bases that match TRBD1. Germline values: CDR1 LGHDT, CDR2 YNNKEL (reference sequence). V was pared by 6 bases and J by 9 bases, with 2 bases of the junction left unmatched. The CDR3 has 12 residues. The CDR3 coding sequence is TGTGCCAGCAGGGGACAGGGGGCGAAAGCTTTCTTT. Translated, it gives CASRGQGAKAFF.

The chain joins TRBV27 to TRBJ1-5, with unresolved D. The CDR3 length is 14 residues. The germline gives CDR1 MNHEY, CDR2 SMNVEV (reference sequence). Deletions cut 5 bases from V and 4 bases from J, with 12 bases between. Written as DNA, the CDR3 is TGTGCCAGCAGTGAGACCGGGGTAAATCAGCCCCAGCATTTT. It yields the protein CASSETGVNQPQHF.